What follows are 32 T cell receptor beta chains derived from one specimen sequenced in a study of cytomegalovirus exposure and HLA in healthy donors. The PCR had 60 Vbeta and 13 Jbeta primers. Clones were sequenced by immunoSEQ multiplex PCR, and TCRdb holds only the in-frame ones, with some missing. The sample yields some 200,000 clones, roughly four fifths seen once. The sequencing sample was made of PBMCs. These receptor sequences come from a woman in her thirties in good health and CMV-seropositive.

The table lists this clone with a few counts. The DNA of the CDR3 is TGTGCCAGCAGTGAATACAGGGGGCTTAATTCACCCCTCCACTTT. It is translated as CASSEYRGLNSPLHF. The chain employs TRBV2 and TRBJ1-6; TRBD1 agrees at 9 bases. CDR3 length: 15 residues. V was pared by 2 bases and J by 6 bases, with 2 bases of the junction left unmatched. Germline values: CDR1 SNHLY, CDR2 FYNNEI.

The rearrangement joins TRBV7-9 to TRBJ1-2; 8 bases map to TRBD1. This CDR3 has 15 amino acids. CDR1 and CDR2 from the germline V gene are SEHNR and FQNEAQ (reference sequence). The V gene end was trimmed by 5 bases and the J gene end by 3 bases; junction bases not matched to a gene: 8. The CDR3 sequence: CASSLRTGMDYGYTF. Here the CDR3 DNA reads TGTGCCAGCAGCCTGAGGACAGGGATGGACTATGGCTACACCTTC. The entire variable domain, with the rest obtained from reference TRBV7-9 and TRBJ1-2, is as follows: DTGVSQNPRHKITKRGQNVTFRCDPISEHNRLYWYRQTLGQGPEFLTYFQNEAQLEKSRLLSDRFSAERPKGSFSTLEIQRTEQGDSAMYLCASSLRTGMDYGYTFGSGTRLTVV.

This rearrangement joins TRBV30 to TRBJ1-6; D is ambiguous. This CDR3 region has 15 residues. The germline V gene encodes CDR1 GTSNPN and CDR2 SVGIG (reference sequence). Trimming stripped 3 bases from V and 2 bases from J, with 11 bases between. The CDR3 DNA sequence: TGTGCCTGGAGAGTACCTGAGGCCTATAATTCACCCCTCCACTTT. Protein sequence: CAWRVPEAYNSPLHF.

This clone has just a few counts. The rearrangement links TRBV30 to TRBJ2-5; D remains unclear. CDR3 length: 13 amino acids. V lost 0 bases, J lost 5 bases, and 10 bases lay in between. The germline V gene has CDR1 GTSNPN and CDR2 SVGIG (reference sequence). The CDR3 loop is CAWSVRARETQYF. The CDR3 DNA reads TGTGCCTGGAGTGTACGAGCACGGGAGACCCAGTACTTC.

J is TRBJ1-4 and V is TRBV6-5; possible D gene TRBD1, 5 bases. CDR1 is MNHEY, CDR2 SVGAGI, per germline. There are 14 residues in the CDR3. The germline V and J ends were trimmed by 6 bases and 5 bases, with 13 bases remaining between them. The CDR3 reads CASRRGEGNEKLFF. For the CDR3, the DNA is TGTGCCAGCAGAAGAGGGGAGGGGAATGAAAAACTGTTTTTT.

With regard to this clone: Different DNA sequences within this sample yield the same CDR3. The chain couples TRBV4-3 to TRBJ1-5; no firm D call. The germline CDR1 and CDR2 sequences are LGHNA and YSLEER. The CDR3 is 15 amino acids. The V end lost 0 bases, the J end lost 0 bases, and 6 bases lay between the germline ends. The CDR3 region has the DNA TGCGCCAGCAGCCAAGATGGGCATAGCAATCAGCCCCAGCATTTT. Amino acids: CASSQDGHSNQPQHF.

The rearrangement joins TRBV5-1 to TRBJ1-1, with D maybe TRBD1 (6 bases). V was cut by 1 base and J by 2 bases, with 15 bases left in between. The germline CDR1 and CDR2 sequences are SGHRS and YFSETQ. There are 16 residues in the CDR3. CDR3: CASSLLLRGRNTEAFF. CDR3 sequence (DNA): TGCGCCAGCAGCTTGCTTTTGCGGGGGCGCAACACTGAAGCTTTCTTT.

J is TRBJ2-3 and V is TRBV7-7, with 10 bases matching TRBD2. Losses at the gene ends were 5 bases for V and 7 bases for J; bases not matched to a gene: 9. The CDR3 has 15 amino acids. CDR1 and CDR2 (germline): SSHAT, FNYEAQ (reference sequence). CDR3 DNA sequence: TGTGCCAGCAGCCCCCAACTAGCGGGAAGTCATACGCAGTATTTT. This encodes CASSPQLAGSHTQYF.

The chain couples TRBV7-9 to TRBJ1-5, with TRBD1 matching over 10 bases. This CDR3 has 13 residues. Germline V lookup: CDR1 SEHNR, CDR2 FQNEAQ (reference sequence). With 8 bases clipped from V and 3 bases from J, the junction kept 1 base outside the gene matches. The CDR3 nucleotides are TGTGCCAGCGGGACAGGGGTCAATCAGCCCCAGCATTTT. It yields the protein CASGTGVNQPQHF.

CDR3 residues: CASRLRGLTETQYF. The DNA for the CDR3 is TGTGCCAGCAGACTCAGAGGGTTAACGGAGACCCAGTACTTC. The chain recombines TRBV6-5 with TRBJ2-5; a possible D gene is TRBD2 (5 bases). V was shortened by 6 bases and J by 5 bases, with 16 bases between the two germline ends. CDR1 and CDR2 from the germline V gene are MNHEY and SVGAGI. The CDR3 is made up of 14 amino acids.

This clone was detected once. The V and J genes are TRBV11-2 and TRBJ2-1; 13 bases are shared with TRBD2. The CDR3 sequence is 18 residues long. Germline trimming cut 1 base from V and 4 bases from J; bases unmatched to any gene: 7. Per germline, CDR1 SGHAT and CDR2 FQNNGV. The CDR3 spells CASSLVRTSGGYYNEQFF. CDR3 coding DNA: TGTGCCAGCAGCTTAGTCAGGACTAGCGGGGGCTATTACAATGAGCAGTTCTTC. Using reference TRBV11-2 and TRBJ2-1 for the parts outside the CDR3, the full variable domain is EAGVAQSPRYKIIEKRQSVAFWCNPISGHATLYWYQQILGQGPKLLIQFQNNGVVDDSQLPKDRFSAERLKGVDSTLKIQPAKLEDSAVYLCASSLVRTSGGYYNEQFFGPGTRLTVL.

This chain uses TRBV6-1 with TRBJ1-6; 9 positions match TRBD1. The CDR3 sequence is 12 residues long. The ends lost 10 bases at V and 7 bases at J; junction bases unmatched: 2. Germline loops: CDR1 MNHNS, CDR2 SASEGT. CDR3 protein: CATTGGNSPLHF. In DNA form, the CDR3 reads TGTGCCACCACAGGGGGCAATTCACCCCTCCACTTT.

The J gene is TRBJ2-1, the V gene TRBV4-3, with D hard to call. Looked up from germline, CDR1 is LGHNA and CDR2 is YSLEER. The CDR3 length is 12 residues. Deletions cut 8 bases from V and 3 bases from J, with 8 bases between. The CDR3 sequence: CASLSHYNEQFF. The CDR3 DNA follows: TGCGCCAGCCTAAGCCACTACAATGAGCAGTTCTTC.

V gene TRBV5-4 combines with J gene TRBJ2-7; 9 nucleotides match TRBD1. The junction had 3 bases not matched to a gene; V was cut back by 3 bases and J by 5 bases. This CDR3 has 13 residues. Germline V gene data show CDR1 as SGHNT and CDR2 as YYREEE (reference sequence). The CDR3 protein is CASSSRDRDEQYF. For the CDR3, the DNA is TGTGCCAGCAGCTCCCGGGACAGGGACGAGCAGTACTTC.

CDR3 sequence (DNA): TGTGCCAGCAGCGTAGATAGCGGGAGCCACGAGCAGTACTTC. Its protein product is CASSVDSGSHEQYF. V is TRBV9 and J is TRBJ2-7, with 9 bases that match TRBD2. J lost 5 bases, V lost 0 bases, and 3 bases had no gene match. This CDR3 has 14 amino acids. Per the germline V gene, CDR1 is SGDLS and CDR2 is YYNGEE.

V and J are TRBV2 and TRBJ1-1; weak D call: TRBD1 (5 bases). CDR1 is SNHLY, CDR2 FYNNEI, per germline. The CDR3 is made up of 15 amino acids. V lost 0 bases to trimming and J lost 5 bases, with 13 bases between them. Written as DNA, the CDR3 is TGTGCCAGCAGTGAAGCGCGAGGGGCGGGAACTGAAGCTTTCTTT. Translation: CASSEARGAGTEAFF.

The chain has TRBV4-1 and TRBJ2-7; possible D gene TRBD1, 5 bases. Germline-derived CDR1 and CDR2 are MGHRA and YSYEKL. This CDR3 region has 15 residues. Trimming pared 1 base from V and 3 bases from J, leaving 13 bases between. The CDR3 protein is CASSQGLGRDYEQYF. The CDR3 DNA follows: TGCGCCAGCAGCCAAGGGTTAGGCAGGGACTACGAGCAGTACTTC.

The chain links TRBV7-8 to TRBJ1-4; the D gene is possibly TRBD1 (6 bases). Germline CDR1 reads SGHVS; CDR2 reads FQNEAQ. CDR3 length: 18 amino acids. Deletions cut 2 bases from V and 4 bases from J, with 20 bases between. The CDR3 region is CASSLSHRDLALNEKLFF. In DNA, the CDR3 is TGTGCCAGCAGCTTATCTCACAGGGACCTTGCCCTTAATGAAAAACTGTTTTTT.

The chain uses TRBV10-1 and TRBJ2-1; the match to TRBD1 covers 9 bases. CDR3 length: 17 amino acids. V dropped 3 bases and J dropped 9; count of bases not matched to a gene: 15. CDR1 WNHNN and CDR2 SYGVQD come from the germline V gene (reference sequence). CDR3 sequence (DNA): TGCGCCAGCAGTGAAATTACAGGGGGCGCGGTTTTAGGTGAGCAGTTCTTC. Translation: CASSEITGGAVLGEQFF.

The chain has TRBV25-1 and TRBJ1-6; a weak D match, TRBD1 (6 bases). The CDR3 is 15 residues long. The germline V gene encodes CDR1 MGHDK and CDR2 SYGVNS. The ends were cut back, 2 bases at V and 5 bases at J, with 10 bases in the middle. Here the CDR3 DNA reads TGTGCCAGCAGTGAAGGGGGGGCCCATAATTCACCCCTCCACTTT. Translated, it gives CASSEGGAHNSPLHF. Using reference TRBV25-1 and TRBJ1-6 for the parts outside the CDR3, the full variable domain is EADIYQTPRYLVIGTGKKITLECSQTMGHDKMYWYQQDPGMELHLIHYSYGVNSTEKGDLSSESTVSRIRTEHFPLTLESARPSHTSQYLCASSEGGAHNSPLHFGNGTRLTVT.

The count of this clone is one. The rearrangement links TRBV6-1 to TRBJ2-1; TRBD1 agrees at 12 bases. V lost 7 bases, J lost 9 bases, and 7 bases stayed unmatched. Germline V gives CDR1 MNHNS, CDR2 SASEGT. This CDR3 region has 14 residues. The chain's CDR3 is CASIRDRGHIEQFF. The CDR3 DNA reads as TGTGCCAGCATCCGGGACAGGGGGCATATTGAGCAGTTCTTC.

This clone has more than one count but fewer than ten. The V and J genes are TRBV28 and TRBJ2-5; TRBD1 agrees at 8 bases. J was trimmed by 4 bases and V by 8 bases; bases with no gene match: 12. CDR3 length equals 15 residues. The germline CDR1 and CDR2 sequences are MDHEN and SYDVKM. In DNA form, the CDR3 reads TGTGCCAGCCAAGAGTCCAGGGGGCGCCGAGAGACCCAGTACTTC. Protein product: CASQESRGRRETQYF.

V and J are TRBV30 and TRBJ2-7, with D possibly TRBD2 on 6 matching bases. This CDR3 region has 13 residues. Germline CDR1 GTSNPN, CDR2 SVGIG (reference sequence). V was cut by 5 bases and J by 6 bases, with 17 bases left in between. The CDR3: CAWHVGGGSEQYF. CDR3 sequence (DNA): TGTGCCTGGCACGTCGGGGGTGGATCCGAGCAGTACTTC.

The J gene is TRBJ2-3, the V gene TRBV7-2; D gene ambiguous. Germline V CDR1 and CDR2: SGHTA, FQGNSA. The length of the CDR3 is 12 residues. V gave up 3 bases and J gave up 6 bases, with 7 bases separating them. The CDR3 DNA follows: TGTGCCAGCAGCTTCCGTGAGGATACGCAGTATTTT. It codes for CASSFREDTQYF.

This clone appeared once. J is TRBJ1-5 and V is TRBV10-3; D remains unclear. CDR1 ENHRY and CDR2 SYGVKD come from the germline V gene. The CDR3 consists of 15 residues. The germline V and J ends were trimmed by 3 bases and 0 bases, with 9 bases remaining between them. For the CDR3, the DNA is TGTGCCATCAGTGACCCGACAACTAGCAATCAGCCCCAGCATTTT. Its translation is CAISDPTTSNQPQHF.

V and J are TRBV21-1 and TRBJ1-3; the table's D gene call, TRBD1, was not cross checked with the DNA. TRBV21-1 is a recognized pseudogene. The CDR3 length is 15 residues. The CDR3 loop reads CASSLGQPSGNTIYF. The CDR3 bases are TGTGCCAGCAGCCTGGGACAGCCCTCTGGAAACACCATATATTTT.

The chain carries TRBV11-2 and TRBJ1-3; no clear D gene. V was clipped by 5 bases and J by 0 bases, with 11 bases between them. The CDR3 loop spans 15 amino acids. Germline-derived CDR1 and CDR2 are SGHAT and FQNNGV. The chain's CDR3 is CASSRTRLSGNTIYF. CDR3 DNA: TGTGCCAGCAGCCGTACAAGACTCTCTGGAAACACCATATATTTT.

The CDR3 reads CASGRDIRNQPQHF. In DNA form, the CDR3 reads TGTGCCAGTGGGAGGGACATCCGCAATCAGCCCCAGCATTTT. The chain carries TRBV19 and TRBJ1-5; a possible D gene is TRBD1 (6 bases). The CDR3 is made up of 14 amino acids. The ends were cut back, 8 bases at V and 2 bases at J, with 13 bases in the middle. CDR1 is LNHDA and CDR2 is SQIVND in the germline V gene (reference sequence). Variable domain in full (rest from reference TRBV19 and TRBJ1-5): DGGITQSPKYLFRKEGQNVTLSCEQNLNHDAMYWYRQDPGQGLRLIYYSQIVNDFQKGDIAEGYSVSREKKESFPLTVTSAQKNPTAFYLCASGRDIRNQPQHFGDGTRLSIL.

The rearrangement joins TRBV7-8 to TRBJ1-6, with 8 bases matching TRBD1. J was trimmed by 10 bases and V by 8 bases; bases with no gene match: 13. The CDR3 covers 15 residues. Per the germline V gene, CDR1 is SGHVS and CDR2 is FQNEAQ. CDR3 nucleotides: TGTGCCAGCTGCCTAGTGAACAGGGGGGAATCACCCCTCCACTTT. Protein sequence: CASCLVNRGESPLHF.

For the CDR3, the DNA is TGTGCCAGCAGTGAATTGAGGACAGAAACTGGAAACACCATATATTTT. It codes for CASSELRTETGNTIYF. The V gene is TRBV2, the J gene TRBJ1-3; D is possibly TRBD1 (6 bases). Germline CDR1 reads SNHLY; CDR2 reads FYNNEI. The V gene lost 2 bases and the J gene lost 2 bases, with 13 bases spanning the gap. The CDR3 loop spans 16 amino acids.

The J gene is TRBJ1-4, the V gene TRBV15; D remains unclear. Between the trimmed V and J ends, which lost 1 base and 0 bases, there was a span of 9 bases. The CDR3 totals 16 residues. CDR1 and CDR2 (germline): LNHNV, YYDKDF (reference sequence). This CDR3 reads CATSRAGLATNEKLFF. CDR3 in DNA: TGTGCCACCAGCAGAGCCGGACTTGCAACTAATGAAAAACTGTTTTTT.

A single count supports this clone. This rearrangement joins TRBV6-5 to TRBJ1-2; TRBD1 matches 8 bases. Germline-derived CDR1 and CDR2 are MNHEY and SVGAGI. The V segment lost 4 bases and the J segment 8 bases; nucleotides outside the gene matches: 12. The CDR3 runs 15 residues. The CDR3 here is CASSFATGGLGGYTF. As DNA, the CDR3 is TGTGCCAGCAGTTTCGCTACAGGGGGATTGGGGGGCTACACCTTC.